These T cell receptor beta chains were read from a single sample in a study of blood T cell repertoires in COVID-19. The method was immunoSEQ multiplex PCR; TCRdb's version includes in-frame clones alone and lacks a portion of them. The table has 210,000 or so clones, 75% to 90% seen once. The sequenced sample consisted of peripheral blood. These receptors were taken from a man aged 35-49 years with acute or convalescent COVID-19. CDR3s leave out the opening cysteine and the closing phenylalanine or tryptophan. The order of the fields is J gene, V gene, CDR3 protein.

J: TRBJ2-3; V: TRBV5-4; CDR3: ASSSAGTSSTDTQY
J: TRBJ1-2; V: TRBV5-5; CDR3: ASSLLYSYGYT
J: TRBJ1-5; V: TRBV5-6; CDR3: ASSLQGLPQPQH
J: TRBJ2-6; V: TRBV24-1; CDR3: ATSGWGAGANVLT
J: TRBJ1-2; V: TRBV30; CDR3: AWTGQVSSNYGYT
J: TRBJ1-5; V: TRBV4-2; CDR3: ASSQESRGWNQPQH
J: TRBJ2-1; V: TRBV5-8; CDR3: ASREAIYNEQF
J: TRBJ1-4; V: TRBV12-5; CDR3: ASGFRGNTGAIEKLF
J: TRBJ1-2; V: TRBV27; CDR3: ASSSIGTGHGYT
J: TRBJ1-4; V: TRBV6-5; CDR3: ASSPRPRGEKLF
J: TRBJ1-2; V: TRBV7-2; CDR3: ASSFPGGPGGYT
J: TRBJ2-7; V: TRBV5-1; CDR3: ASSSGQGVSYEQY
J: TRBJ1-5; V: TRBV5-1; CDR3: ASSLTADSNQPQH
J: TRBJ2-7; V: TRBV2; CDR3: ASSEMRVPYEQY
J: TRBJ2-5; V: TRBV20-1; CDR3: SATAAETQY
J: TRBJ1-2; V: TRBV19; CDR3: ASSIGGQGTLYGYT
J: TRBJ2-5; V: TRBV10-3; CDR3: ATEATSGSEETQY
J: TRBJ2-5; V: TRBV24-1; CDR3: ATSDSTGQTQY
J: TRBJ2-3; V: TRBV7-2; CDR3: ASSYAGLAGGTDTQY
J: TRBJ2-7; V: TRBV5-5; CDR3: ASSFDRYEQY
J: TRBJ1-6; V: TRBV28; CDR3: ASSPPSGQGAGDSPLH
J: TRBJ2-6; V: TRBV7-3; CDR3: ASSTPGTGANVLT
J: TRBJ2-3; V: TRBV10-3; CDR3: AISGQGAVGGTDTQY
J: TRBJ2-7; V: TRBV6-1; CDR3: ASREGQGISIIYEQY
J: TRBJ2-3; V: TRBV12-3/TRBV12-4; CDR3: ASSFQRSDTQY
J: TRBJ2-1; V: TRBV5-4; CDR3: ASSPDRPSYNEQF
J: TRBJ1-3; V: TRBV14; CDR3: ASSQGGAGNTIY
J: TRBJ1-1; V: TRBV18; CDR3: ASSPLRGDTEAF
J: TRBJ2-1; V: TRBV2; CDR3: ASSTTSGTGNEQF
J: TRBJ2-5; V: TRBV7-2; CDR3: ASSSGLQTQY
J: TRBJ1-2; V: TRBV10-1; CDR3: ASSESGRDRDDYGYT
J: TRBJ2-3; V: TRBV27; CDR3: ASRWTSGSTDTQY
J: TRBJ1-3; V: TRBV6-1; CDR3: ASSVITGSSGNTIY
J: TRBJ1-1; V: TRBV27; CDR3: ASSLGGFGGTEAF
J: TRBJ2-1; V: TRBV25-1; CDR3: ASSARTVAGLYNEQF
J: TRBJ2-5; V: TRBV15; CDR3: ATSRTSLWTGGQETQY
J: TRBJ1-5; V: TRBV5-6; CDR3: ASSLGGGNQPQH
J: TRBJ2-6; V: TRBV12-5; CDR3: ASGLSGVGLAGANVLT
J: TRBJ1-5; V: TRBV28; CDR3: ASISGGLGNQPQH
J: TRBJ2-2; V: TRBV15; CDR3: ATSIGVGELF